A single sample gave rise to the 13 T cell receptor beta chains below, sequenced in a study of identical twins' blood T cells. TCRdb called the 5' RACE reads again in MiXCR, with one record for every CDR3 protein. The table shows 350,000 to 400,000 distinct CDR3 sequences, with 28% occurring only once. The sequenced material came from PBMCs. The origin of the receptors is a woman aged 18-55 years in good health.

This chain connects TRBV5-1 to TRBJ1-1; 7 nucleotides match TRBD1. The V gene's germline CDR1 is SGHRS and CDR2 YFSETQ. The CDR3 contains 15 residues. Trimming took 4 bases from V and 2 from J; bases not matched to a gene: 8. CDR3 DNA: TGCGCCAGCAGCGTAGGACAGGCTTATAACACTGAAGCTTTCTTT. Protein: CASSVGQAYNTEAFF.

The chain links TRBV5-6 to TRBJ1-5; D gene ambiguous. Germline loops: CDR1 SGHDT, CDR2 YYEEEE. V lost 3 bases to trimming and J lost 6 bases, with 10 bases between them. This CDR3 comprises 13 residues. CDR3 DNA: TGTGCCAGCAGCTATTATGAGCTTCAGCCCCAGCATTTT. It yields the protein CASSYYELQPQHF.

V usage is TRBV20-1 and J usage is TRBJ1-1; D perhaps matches TRBD1 (6 bases). The length of the CDR3 is 13 residues. V was trimmed by 4 bases and J by 1 base, leaving 10 bases between them. Germline V CDR1 and CDR2: DFQATT, SNEGSKA (reference sequence). For the CDR3, the DNA is TGCAGTGCTAAAAGACAGGAGAACACTGAAGCTTTCTTT. Protein sequence: CSAKRQENTEAFF.

The chain is built from TRBV11-3 and TRBJ1-1, with 7 bases matching TRBD1. This CDR3 contains 16 residues. The ends lost 5 bases at V and 3 bases at J; junction bases unmatched: 12. Germline assignment: CDR1 SGHNT and CDR2 YENEEA. CDR3 sequence: CASSPILGQHYTEAFF. CDR3 in DNA: TGTGCCAGCAGCCCTATCTTGGGACAGCATTACACTGAAGCTTTCTTT.

This clonotype was seen only a few times. The chain joins TRBV20-1 to TRBJ1-4; a possible D gene is TRBD1 (5 bases). This CDR3 has 14 amino acids. Germline assignment: CDR1 DFQATT and CDR2 SNEGSKA (reference sequence). The V end was cut by 6 bases, the J end by 5 bases, with 16 bases between. CDR3 loop: CSAHGTKWNEKLFF. In nucleotides, the CDR3 is TGCAGTGCCCATGGGACCAAATGGAATGAAAAACTGTTTTTT.

As concerns this clonotype: A read error is possible here, since a much larger clone lies one base away. The chain couples TRBV19 to TRBJ1-2, with D possibly TRBD1 on 6 matching bases. The CDR3 totals 12 residues. V was pared by 8 bases and J by 12 bases, with 19 bases between. Germline assignment: CDR1 LNHDA and CDR2 SQIVND (reference sequence). Here the CDR3 reads CASSDTDGGHTF. The DNA of the CDR3 is TGTGCCAGTTCCGACACGGACGGGGGCCACACCTTC.

This rearrangement joins TRBV20-1 to TRBJ1-1; no definite D call. The CDR3 contains 13 residues. V lost 0 bases and J 3 bases, leaving 8 bases between the germline ends. The germline V gene has CDR1 DFQATT and CDR2 SNEGSKA (reference sequence). The CDR3 here is CSARDRRDTEAFF. The CDR3 DNA follows: TGCAGTGCTAGAGATCGGAGGGACACTGAAGCTTTCTTT.

This clonotype was picked up a small number of times. This rearrangement joins TRBV12-3 or TRBV12-4 to TRBJ2-3; 9 bases agree with TRBD1. V lost 4 bases and J lost 5; bases outside the gene matches: 7. The CDR3 totals 15 residues. Written as DNA, the CDR3 is TGTGCCAGCAGTTCATCGGACAGGGGAGGAGATACGCAGTATTTT. Translation gives CASSSSDRGGDTQYF.

V and J are TRBV29-1 and TRBJ1-2; D is unclear. V was shortened by 1 base and J by 1 base, with 10 bases between the two germline ends. Germline lookup yields CDR1 SQVTM and CDR2 ANQGSEA. This CDR3 has 14 amino acids. The CDR3 sequence: CSVEAAKSNYGYTF. DNA for the CDR3: TGCAGCGTTGAAGCCGCCAAAAGTAACTATGGCTACACCTTC.

About this clonotype: A junction boundary mismatches the germline segment, possibly from a read error. The V gene is TRBV7-6, the J gene TRBJ2-3; 13 nucleotides match TRBD2. The CDR3 contains 16 residues. Per the germline V gene, CDR1 is SGHVS and CDR2 is FNYEAQ. As DNA, the CDR3 is TGTGCCAGCAGCTACGGACTAGCGGGGGCGAAGGATACGCGGTATTTT. Protein sequence: CASSYGLAGAKDTRYF.

The genes are TRBV5-1 and TRBJ2-7; 7 bases are shared with TRBD2. Looked up from germline, CDR1 is SGHRS and CDR2 is YFSETQ. Trimming took 4 bases from V and 0 from J; bases not matched to a gene: 10. The CDR3 contains 16 residues. DNA for the CDR3: TGCGCCAGCAGCCACCTAACTAGCGTTAACTCCTACGAGCAGTACTTC. Protein sequence: CASSHLTSVNSYEQYF.

There are many counts of this clonotype. V and J are TRBV3-1 and TRBJ2-2; a weak D match, TRBD1 (5 bases). Germline V lookup: CDR1 LGHDT, CDR2 YNNKEL (reference sequence). The length of the CDR3 is 14 residues. V shed 4 bases and J shed 7 bases, with 13 bases lying between them. In nucleotides, the CDR3 is TGTGCCAGCAGCCCGCAGGGTAAGGGCGGGGAGCTGTTTTTT. Its protein is CASSPQGKGGELFF.

The chain couples TRBV7-2 to TRBJ2-1, with 8 bases fitting TRBD2. Germline V gene lookup returns CDR1 SGHTA and CDR2 FQGNSA. The ends lost 1 base at V and 4 bases at J; junction bases unmatched: 6. The CDR3 runs to 16 residues. The CDR3: CTSSLVAGGGYNEQFF. CDR3 coding DNA: TGTACCAGCAGCTTAGTTGCGGGGGGTGGTTACAATGAGCAGTTCTTC. Supplemented by reference TRBV7-2 and TRBJ2-1, the full variable domain reads GAGVSQSPSNKVTEKGKDVELRCDPISGHTALYWYRQSLGQGLEFLIYFQGNSAPDKSGLPSDRFSAERTGGSVSTLTIQRTQQEDSAVYLCTSSLVAGGGYNEQFFGPGTRLTVL.